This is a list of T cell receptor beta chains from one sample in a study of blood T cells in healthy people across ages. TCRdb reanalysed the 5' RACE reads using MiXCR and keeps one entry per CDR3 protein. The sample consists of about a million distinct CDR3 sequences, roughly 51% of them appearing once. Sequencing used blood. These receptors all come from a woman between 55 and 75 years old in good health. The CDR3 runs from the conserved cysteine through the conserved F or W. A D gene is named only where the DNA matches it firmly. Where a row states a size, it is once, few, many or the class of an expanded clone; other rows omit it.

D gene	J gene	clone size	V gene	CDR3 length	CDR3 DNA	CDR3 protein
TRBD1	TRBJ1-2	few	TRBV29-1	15	TGCAGCGCCTTCGGGACAGGGGGCGCAGGCTATGGCTACACCTTC	CSAFGTGGAGYGYTF
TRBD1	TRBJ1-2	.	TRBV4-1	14	TGCGCCAGCAGCCAACGGACAGGGCACGATGGCTACACCTTC	CASSQRTGHDGYTF
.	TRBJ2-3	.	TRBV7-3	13	TGTGCCAGCAGCTTAAAGTCGGGAGATACGCAGTATTTT	CASSLKSGDTQYF
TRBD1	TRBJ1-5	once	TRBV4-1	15	TGCGCCAGCAGCCAAGAGGACAGGACGAATCAGCCCCAGCATTTT	CASSQEDRTNQPQHF
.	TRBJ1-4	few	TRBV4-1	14	TGCGCCAGCAGCCAGGCTCAGCTTAATGAAAAACTGTTTTTT	CASSQAQLNEKLFF
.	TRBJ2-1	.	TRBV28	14	TGTGCCAGCAGTCCTGCTGACTCCTACAATGAGCAGTTCTTC	CASSPADSYNEQFF
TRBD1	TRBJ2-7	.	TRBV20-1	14	TGCAGCCCAAACCCAGGGACAGGGACCTACGAGCAGTACTTC	CSPNPGTGTYEQYF
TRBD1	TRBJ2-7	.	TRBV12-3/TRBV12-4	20	TGTGCCAGCAGTTTAGGGGGCCGACAGGGGCGCGGCGGGATCTCCTACGAGCAGTACTTC	CASSLGGRQGRGGISYEQYF
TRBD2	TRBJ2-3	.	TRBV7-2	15	TGTGTCAGCAGCTGGAGCGGGATCCGCACAGATACGCAGTATTTT	CVSSWSGIRTDTQYF
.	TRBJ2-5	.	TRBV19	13	TGTGCCAGTAGTACGACAGAGCTTGGGACCCAGTACTTC	CASSTTELGTQYF
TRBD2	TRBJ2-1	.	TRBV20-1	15	TGCAGTGCCCCACTAGCGGGAGGGGGAGGCAATGAGCAGTTCTTC	CSAPLAGGGGNEQFF
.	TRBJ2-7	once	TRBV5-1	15	TGCGCCAGCAGCTTGGAGTGGGCAGGTTTTTGGGAGCAGTACTTC	CASSLEWAGFWEQYF
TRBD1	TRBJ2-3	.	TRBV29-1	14	TGCAGCGTAGTGACAGGGTATGTCGGAGATACGCAGTATTTT	CSVVTGYVGDTQYF
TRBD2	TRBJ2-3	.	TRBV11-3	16	TGTGCCAGCAGCCCAGGACTAGCGGGAGTGATGGATACGCAGTATTTT	CASSPGLAGVMDTQYF
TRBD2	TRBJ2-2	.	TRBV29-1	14	TGCAACGCGGGGGGGGCCGGGAACACCGGGGAGCTGTTTTTT	CNAGGAGNTGELFF
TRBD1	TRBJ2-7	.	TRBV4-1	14	TGCGCCAGCAGCCACTCAACACAGGGGGACGAGCAGTACTTC	CASSHSTQGDEQYF
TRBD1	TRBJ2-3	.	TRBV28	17	TGTGCCAGCAGTCAGAACCAGGGGGCGTCGAGCACAGATACGCAGTATTTT	CASSQNQGASSTDTQYF
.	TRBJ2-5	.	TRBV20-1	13	TGCAGTGCCCTTAGCCGGTCCCAAGAGACCCAGTACTTC	CSALSRSQETQYF
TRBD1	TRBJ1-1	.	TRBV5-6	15	TGTGCCAGCAGCTCCGGGACAGGGAGGGGAACTGAAGCTTTCTTT	CASSSGTGRGTEAFF
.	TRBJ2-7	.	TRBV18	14	TGTGCCAGCTCACCACCGGTGAGAAAAGAGGCCCAGTACTTC	CASSPPVRKEAQYF
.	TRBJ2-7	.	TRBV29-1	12	TGCAGCGTTGAACCCTCCCGGGGCGAGCAGTACTTC	CSVEPSRGEQYF
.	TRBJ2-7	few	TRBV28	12	TGTGCCACTAGGGGGGACAGATACGAGCAGTACTTC	CATRGDRYEQYF
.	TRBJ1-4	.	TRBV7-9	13	TGTGCCAGCAGCCCGGCGGCTGGCGAAAAACTGTTTTTT	CASSPAAGEKLFF
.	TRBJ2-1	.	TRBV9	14	TGTGCCAGCAGCGTAATTAGCGGACACAATGAGCAGTTCTTC	CASSVISGHNEQFF
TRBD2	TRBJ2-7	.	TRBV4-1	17	TGCGCCAGCAGCCAGGGTAGGACTAGCGGGAGGATGTACGAGCAGTACTTC	CASSQGRTSGRMYEQYF
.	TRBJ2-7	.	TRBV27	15	TGTGCCAGCCCCTTACAGGCCCTCCGTGGCTACGAGCAGTACTTC	CASPLQALRGYEQYF
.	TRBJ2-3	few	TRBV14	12	TGTGCCAGCAGCCACGGCGCAGATACGCAGTATTTT	CASSHGADTQYF
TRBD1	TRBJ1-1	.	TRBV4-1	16	TGCGCCAGCAGCCTCACGCCAGGGGGCGCGGACACTGAAGCTTTCTTT	CASSLTPGGADTEAFF
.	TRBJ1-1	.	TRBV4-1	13	TGCGCCAGCAGCCTGCACGAGAACACTGAAGCTTTCTTT	CASSLHENTEAFF
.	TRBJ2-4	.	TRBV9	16	TGTGCCAGCAGCGTAGGTTGGGCTACTAATTTAAACATTCAGTACTTC	CASSVGWATNLNIQYF
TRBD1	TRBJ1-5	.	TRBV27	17	TGTGCCAGCAGTCAGGACAGGGGGCTCGGAAGCAATCAGCCCCAGCATTTT	CASSQDRGLGSNQPQHF
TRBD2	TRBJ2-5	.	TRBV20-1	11	TGCAGTCGCGGGAGGCGGGAGACCCAGTACTTC	CSRGRRETQYF
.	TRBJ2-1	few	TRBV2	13	TGTGCCAGCAAGGCTAGCCCTCGCAATGAGCAGTTCTTC	CASKASPRNEQFF
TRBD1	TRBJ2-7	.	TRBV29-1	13	TGCAGCGTTGTCGAACAGGGGGGCGACGAGCAGTACTTC	CSVVEQGGDEQYF
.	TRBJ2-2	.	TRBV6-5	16	.	CASSYWGTGNTGELFF
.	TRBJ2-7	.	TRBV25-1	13	TGTGCCAGCGTGGGGTTTCCTCGATACGAGCAGTACTTC	CASVGFPRYEQYF
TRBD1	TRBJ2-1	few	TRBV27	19	TGTGCCAGCTCAAAGGACCCGGACAGGGGGGGTTTCGGGCGGAATGAGCAGTTCTTC	CASSKDPDRGGFGRNEQFF
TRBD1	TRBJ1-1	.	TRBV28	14	TGTGCCAGCAGAAAGGGGACAGGCGGCAATGAAGCTTTCTTT	CASRKGTGGNEAFF
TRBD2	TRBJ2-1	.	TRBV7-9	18	TGTGCCAGCAGCCACGACACTAGCGGGAGGAGATCCTACAATGAGCAGTTCTTC	CASSHDTSGRRSYNEQFF
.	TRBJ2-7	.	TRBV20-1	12	TGCAGTGCTAACCGGGTCTACTACGAGCAGTACTTC	CSANRVYYEQYF
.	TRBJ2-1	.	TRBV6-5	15	TGTGCCAGCAGGATCACACCAGGGTCCTACAATGAGCAGTTCTTC	CASRITPGSYNEQFF
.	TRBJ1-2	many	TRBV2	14	TGTGCCACCCGGGAGGCAGGGGTTAACTATGGCTACACCTTC	CATREAGVNYGYTF
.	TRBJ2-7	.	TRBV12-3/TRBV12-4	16	TGTGCCAGCAGTCCCCCGCGGAGGGCAACCCTATACGAGCAGTACTTC	CASSPPRRATLYEQYF
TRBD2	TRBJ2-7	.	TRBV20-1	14	TGCAGTGCTAGCCCAAGCGGGAGGGTGTACGAGCAGTACTTC	CSASPSGRVYEQYF